The 20 T cell receptor beta chains below all came from one sample that was sequenced in a study of regulatory T cells in long-lasting Graves disease. Arm-PCR of CDR3 regions with iRepertoire HTBI primers generated TCR beta libraries. TCRdb re-analysed the multiplex PCR reads in MiXCR, keeping a single row per CDR3 protein. The data contain about 470,000 distinct CDR3 sequences, around 21% of them seen just once; the ten biggest clones take up 7.8%. Indicated time point: persistent/refractory GD, antithyroid drugs over 5 years with positive TRAb. Making the TCR library involved RNA that had been extracted from PBMCs. The sequences come from peripheral blood mononuclear cells (PBMCs), collected when the disease was refractory, from a patient treated with antithyroid drugs. These receptors were collected from a female donor with Graves disease.

This clonotype has ten or more counts. V gene TRBV12-3 or TRBV12-4 combines with J gene TRBJ2-7; 9 bases are shared with TRBD2. V was pared by 7 bases and J by 4 bases, with 5 bases of the junction left unmatched. CDR3 length: 13 amino acids. CDR3 protein: CASKAGGNYEQYF. CDR3 nucleotide sequence: TGTGCCAGCAAGGCGGGAGGGAATTACGAGCAGTACTTC.

This clonotype was counted at least ten times. The chain couples TRBV28 to TRBJ2-4; D is ambiguous. Germline V gives CDR1 MDHEN, CDR2 SYDVKM. This CDR3 comprises 13 residues. V lost 5 bases, J lost 9 bases, and 14 bases lay in between. The CDR3 DNA is TGTGCCAGCAGTCCAACCACCCAAGGCATTCAGTACTTC. Protein: CASSPTTQGIQYF.

This clonotype was recorded many times. The V call is TRBV5-1, the J call TRBJ1-1; no firm D call. The CDR3 runs 13 residues. Looked up from germline, CDR1 is SGHRS and CDR2 is YFSETQ. Trimming cost V 7 bases and J 0 bases, with 10 bases left between them. CDR3 sequence: CASAIKMNTEAFF. The CDR3 DNA follows: TGCGCCAGCGCAATTAAAATGAACACTGAAGCTTTCTTT.

The V gene is TRBV28, the J gene TRBJ2-5, with TRBD1 matching over 7 bases. The CDR3 runs to 16 residues. V lost 5 bases and J lost 0; bases outside the gene matches: 9. CDR1 MDHEN and CDR2 SYDVKM come from the germline V gene. CDR3 coding DNA: TGTGCCAGCAGTCAACAGGGGCTCCAGTACCAAGAGACCCAGTACTTC. Amino acid sequence: CASSQQGLQYQETQYF.

This clonotype was counted ten times or more. The chain employs TRBV12-3 or TRBV12-4 and TRBJ2-7; 9 bases are shared with TRBD2. V lost 5 bases to trimming and J lost 3 bases; unmatched junction nucleotides: 5. This CDR3 has 14 residues. The DNA of the CDR3 is TGTGCCAGCAGTCGAGCGGGGGGTCACTACGAGCAGTACTTC. This translates into CASSRAGGHYEQYF.

This clonotype was seen just once. Possible read error: a much larger clone is one base away. The chain joins TRBV12-3 or TRBV12-4 to TRBJ1-1; unclear D gene. The CDR3 length is 16 residues. V lost 5 bases, J lost 1 base, and 17 bases lay in between. CDR3 region: CASSEVVGLRNTEAFF. Here the CDR3 DNA reads TGTGCCAGCAGTGAAGTGGTGGGGTTGAGGAACACTGAAGCTTTCTTT.

This clonotype was recorded a few times. V usage is TRBV11-3 and J usage is TRBJ2-1; D is unclear. The CDR3 loop spans 14 amino acids. The V end was cut by 3 bases, the J end by 1 base, with 7 bases between. Germline CDR1 and CDR2: SGHNT and YENEEA. CDR3: CASSFSGSYNEQFF. The CDR3 nucleotides read TGTGCCAGCAGCTTCTCCGGGTCCTACAATGAGCAGTTCTTC.

On this clonotype: A much larger clone differs by one base, so this may be a read error. V usage is TRBV6-2 or TRBV6-3 and J usage is TRBJ2-7; the match to TRBD2 covers 11 bases. This CDR3 is 14 amino acids long. Germline-derived CDR1 and CDR2 are MNHEY and SVGEGT. V was pared by 6 bases and J by 3 bases, with 4 bases of the junction left unmatched. The CDR3: CASRSGTSGYEQYF. In nucleotides, the CDR3 is TGTGCCAGCAGGTCCGGGACTAGCGGCTACGAGCAGTACTTC.

This clonotype appeared a few times. The CDR3 region is CASSYSREDREREYEQYF. DNA of the CDR3: TGTGCCAGCAGTTACTCGAGGGAGGACAGGGAAAGGGAGTACGAGCAGTACTTC. The chain has TRBV6-6 and TRBJ2-7, with 8 bases fitting TRBD1. CDR3 length: 18 residues. With V trimmed by 0 bases and J by 4 bases, 14 bases remained unmatched. Germline V gene data show CDR1 as MNHNY and CDR2 as SVGAGI (reference sequence).

This clonotype was counted a few times. The rearrangement uses TRBV5-1 and TRBJ2-3; D ambiguous. With 3 bases removed from V and 1 base from J, the gap between germline ends came to 15 bases. In germline, CDR1 is SGHRS, CDR2 YFSETQ. The CDR3 has 16 residues. The CDR3 reads CASSSLTAPRTDTQYF. CDR3 bases: TGCGCCAGCAGCTCCCTGACGGCTCCACGCACAGATACGCAGTATTTT.

Many counts were recorded for this clonotype. The gene calls are TRBV7-2 and TRBJ2-7; 10 bases map to TRBD1. In germline, CDR1 is SGHTA, CDR2 FQGNSA. The CDR3 loop spans 14 amino acids. After removal of 5 bases from V and 3 bases from J, the junction contained 4 bases not matched to a gene. As DNA, the CDR3 is TGTGCCAGCAGCCCCGGGACAGGGGTCTACGAGCAGTACTTC. This sequence encodes CASSPGTGVYEQYF. Full variable domain (remainder filled in from reference TRBV7-2 and TRBJ2-7): GAGVSQSPSNKVTEKGKDVELRCDPISGHTALYWYRQSLGQGLEFLIYFQGNSAPDKSGLPSDRFSAERTGGSVSTLTIQRTQQEDSAVYLCASSPGTGVYEQYFGPGTRLTVT.

This clonotype was counted many times. The rearrangement links TRBV11-2 to TRBJ2-7; a possible D gene is TRBD2 (6 bases). This CDR3 spans 17 amino acids. Germline V lookup: CDR1 SGHAT, CDR2 FQNNGV. Trimming stripped 1 base from V and 0 bases from J, with 16 bases between. CDR3 residues: CASSLGWRGRDSYEQYF. The CDR3 DNA reads as TGTGCCAGCAGCTTAGGTTGGAGGGGCAGGGACTCCTACGAGCAGTACTTC.

Worth noting for this clonotype: A read error may produce the germline difference seen at one junction end. The J gene is TRBJ1-1, the V gene TRBV11-2; possible D gene TRBD1, 6 bases. Germline-derived CDR1 and CDR2 are SGHAT and FQNNGV. The CDR3 spans 18 residues. CDR3 sequence reads: CASSLGLIIGTPNTETFF. CDR3 sequence (DNA): TGTGCCAGCAGCTTAGGATTAATTATCGGGACACCGAACACTGAAACTTTCTTT.

The rearrangement joins TRBV5-1 to TRBJ2-7, with 12 nucleotides matching TRBD2. The length of the CDR3 is 16 residues. The germline gives CDR1 SGHRS, CDR2 YFSETQ. With V trimmed by 4 bases and J by 2 bases, 7 bases remained unmatched. The CDR3 DNA sequence: TGCGCCAGCAGCCGTGGGACTAGCGGGCTTACCTACGAGCAGTACTTC. This encodes CASSRGTSGLTYEQYF.

This clonotype was counted many times. The CDR3 here is CASNRYRGQGEKLFF. The CDR3 DNA reads TGTGCCAGCAATAGATACAGGGGGCAGGGTGAAAAACTGTTTTTT. The rearrangement joins TRBV6-1 to TRBJ1-4; 9 positions match TRBD1. The CDR3 loop spans 15 amino acids. Germline loops: CDR1 MNHNS, CDR2 SASEGT. J gave up 7 bases and V 7 bases, and 10 bases lay outside the gene matches.

This clonotype was detected many times. The chain employs TRBV12-3 or TRBV12-4 and TRBJ1-2, with TRBD1 matching over 9 bases. The CDR3 is 13 residues long. V dropped 5 bases and J dropped 6; count of bases not matched to a gene: 4. The CDR3 reads CASSPGQGNGYTF. The CDR3, as DNA: TGTGCCAGCAGTCCGGGACAGGGAAATGGCTACACCTTC.

This clonotype was observed at least ten times. The chain employs TRBV7-2 and TRBJ2-5; D remains unclear. V dropped 5 bases and J dropped 5 bases, with 6 bases sitting between them. This CDR3 has 11 amino acids. Germline lookup yields CDR1 SGHTA and CDR2 FQGNSA. Here the CDR3 DNA reads TGTGCCAGCAGCCCCCGGGAGACCCAGTACTTC. It translates to CASSPRETQYF.

This chain connects TRBV24-1 to TRBJ1-5; D gene ambiguous. CDR1 is KGHDR and CDR2 is SFDVKD in the germline V gene. V gave up 5 bases and J gave up 3 bases, with 7 bases separating them. This CDR3 region has 13 residues. The CDR3 DNA sequence: TGTGCCACCAGTGGTAATGCCAATCAGCCCCAGCATTTT. Amino acid sequence: CATSGNANQPQHF.

The rearrangement links TRBV27 to TRBJ1-6; 9 nucleotides line up with TRBD1. The V segment lost 5 bases and the J segment 9 bases; nucleotides outside the gene matches: 8. The CDR3 extends over 15 amino acids. Germline V gene lookup returns CDR1 MNHEY and CDR2 SMNVEV (reference sequence). As DNA, the CDR3 is TGTGCCAGCAGTCCTGAGACAGGGGGGAGTTCACCCCTCCACTTT. It codes for CASSPETGGSSPLHF.

This clonotype was seen ten or more times. This chain connects TRBV19 to TRBJ2-2, with TRBD1 as a possible D gene (5 bases). Germline V gives CDR1 LNHDA, CDR2 SQIVND (reference sequence). V shed 9 bases and J shed 4 bases, with 9 bases lying between them. This CDR3 is built from 12 residues. This chain's CDR3 is CASNTGTGELFF. The DNA for the CDR3 is TGTGCCAGCAATACAGGCACCGGGGAGCTGTTTTTT.